This TCR beta chain was sequenced during a study of blood T cells in healthy people across ages. With a J-beta primer mix and a sample-barcoded 5' primer, a second PCR ran 7 to 11 cycles. TCRdb independently ran MiXCR on the 5' RACE reads; one entry per CDR3 protein. The data contain 1.5 million to 1.9 million distinct CDR3 sequences, 35% to 45% of them singletons. The CDR3 sequence is 16 residues long. With 2 bases removed from V and 5 bases from J, the gap between germline ends came to 16 bases. Looked up from germline, CDR1 is MDHEN and CDR2 is SYDVKM. Specimen: blood. The TCR was taken from a woman in her late teens or twenties in good health. This chain uses TRBV28 with TRBJ2-1, with a possible D match to TRBD2 (5 bases). The DNA of the CDR3 is TGTGCCAGCAGTTTACGGGGAATTACATTTAACAATGAGCAGTTCTTC. It yields the protein CASSLRGITFNNEQFF.